This T cell receptor (beta chain) was captured by sequencing in a study of blood T cells in healthy people across ages. In the case of this clonotype: Its antigen is unidentified.

General observations from the study: Diversity was higher, and naive CD4+ cells more numerous, in long-lived donors than in aged donors.

Together with a sample-barcoded 5' primer, a J-beta primer mix was included in a second PCR lasting roughly 6 to 12 cycles. A tag from a template-switch adaptor with 12 random nucleotides marked each cDNA molecule. MiXCR was run by TCRdb on the 5' RACE reads, yielding one entry per CDR3 protein. The sample has 550,000 to 750,000 distinct CDR3 sequences, under 25% seen once; the top ten hold 3.5% to 4%. The CDR3 sequence is 16 residues long. J lost 1 base, V lost 1 base, and 5 bases had no gene match. Per the germline V gene, CDR1 is SGHTA and CDR2 is FQGTGA. The sample taken for sequencing was blood. This TCR came from a man between 65 and 85 years old in good health. The rearrangement joins TRBV7-3 to TRBJ2-5, with 8 positions matching TRBD2. The DNA for the CDR3 is TGTGCCAGCAGCTTAAGGGCTAGCGGGCCCCAAGAGACCCAGTACTTC. Its protein product is CASSLRASGPQETQYF.